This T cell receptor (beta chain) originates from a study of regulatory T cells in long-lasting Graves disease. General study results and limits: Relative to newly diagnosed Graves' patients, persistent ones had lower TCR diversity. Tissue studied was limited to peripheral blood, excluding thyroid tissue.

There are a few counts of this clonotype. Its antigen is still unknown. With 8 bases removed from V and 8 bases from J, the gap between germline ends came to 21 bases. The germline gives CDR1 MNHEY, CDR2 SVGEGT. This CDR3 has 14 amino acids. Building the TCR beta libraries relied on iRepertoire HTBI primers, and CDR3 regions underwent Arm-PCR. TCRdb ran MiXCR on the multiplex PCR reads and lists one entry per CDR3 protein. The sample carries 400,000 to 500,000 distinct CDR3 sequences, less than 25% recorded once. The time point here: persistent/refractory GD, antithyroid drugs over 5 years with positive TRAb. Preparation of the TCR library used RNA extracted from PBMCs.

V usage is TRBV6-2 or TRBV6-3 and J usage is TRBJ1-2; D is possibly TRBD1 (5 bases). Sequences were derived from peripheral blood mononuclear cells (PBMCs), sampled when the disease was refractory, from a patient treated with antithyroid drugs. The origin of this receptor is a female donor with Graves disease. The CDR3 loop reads CASQQEGGQMGYTF. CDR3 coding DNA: TGTGCCAGCCAACAGGAGGGTGGCCAGATGGGCTACACCTTC.